This passage covers 14 T cell receptor beta chains from one sample sequenced in a study of blood T cell repertoires in COVID-19. Assay used: immunoSEQ multiplex PCR; TCRdb lists only in-frame clones, some missing. Of 110,000 to 150,000 clones in the sample, approximately 84% were seen once. The sequencing sample was made of peripheral blood. Receptors originate from a human donor in a cohort sampled during active COVID-19.

In nucleotides, the CDR3 is TGTGCCAGCAGCGCCCGGGACAGGGGTGCTGATCAGCCCCAGCATTTT. It translates to CASSARDRGADQPQHF. The chain employs TRBV7-2 and TRBJ1-5; 10 positions agree with TRBD1. V lost 5 bases to trimming and J lost 5 bases; unmatched junction nucleotides: 9. The germline V gene has CDR1 SGHTA and CDR2 FQGNSA. CDR3 length: 16 residues.

The chain is built from TRBV9 and TRBJ2-3, with 10 bases identical to TRBD1. The germline gives CDR1 SGDLS, CDR2 YYNGEE. The CDR3 is 15 residues long. With V trimmed by 5 bases and J by 0 bases, 3 bases remained unmatched. CDR3 nucleotide sequence: TGTGCCAGCAGAAGACAGGGGGCCAGCACAGATACGCAGTATTTT. It codes for CASRRQGASTDTQYF.

The gene calls are TRBV28 and TRBJ2-7, with 9 bases identical to TRBD1. The CDR3 length is 12 residues. The V segment lost 8 bases and the J segment 4 bases; nucleotides outside the gene matches: 3. In germline, CDR1 is MDHEN, CDR2 SYDVKM. DNA of the CDR3: TGTGCCAGCCGGGACAGGGTTTACGAGCAGTACTTC. Encoded protein: CASRDRVYEQYF.

The rearrangement uses TRBV28 and TRBJ1-6, with TRBD1 matching over 8 bases. The V segment lost 5 bases and the J segment 8 bases; nucleotides outside the gene matches: 8. The germline CDR1 and CDR2 sequences are MDHEN and SYDVKM. The CDR3 runs 15 residues. The CDR3 coding sequence is TGTGCCAGCAGTCCCTGGGACAGGAGGTATTCACCCCTCCACTTT. Translating it yields CASSPWDRRYSPLHF. The variable domain in full, completed from reference TRBV28 and TRBJ1-6, reads DVKVTQSSRYLVKRTGEKVFLECVQDMDHENMFWYRQDPGLGLRLIYFSYDVKMKEKGDIPEGYSVSREKKERFSLILESASTNQTSMYLCASSPWDRRYSPLHFGNGTRLTVT.

This chain joins TRBV6-6 and TRBJ1-5; tentative D call: TRBD1 (5 bases). Deletions cut 8 bases from V and 7 bases from J, with 18 bases between. The germline V gene has CDR1 MNHNY and CDR2 SVGAGI (reference sequence). The CDR3 consists of 14 residues. DNA for the CDR3: TGTGCCAGCTACGGGGGGTGGGTAGAACAGCCCCAGCATTTT. Its translation is CASYGGWVEQPQHF.

This chain uses TRBV7-2 with TRBJ1-2; 10 bases line up with TRBD1. This CDR3 contains 15 residues. Trimming took 5 bases from V and 1 from J; bases not matched to a gene: 4. Germline values: CDR1 SGHTA, CDR2 FQGNSA. Here the CDR3 reads CASSPRDRGNYGYTF. The CDR3 region has the DNA TGTGCCAGCAGCCCCCGGGACAGGGGTAACTATGGCTACACCTTC.

The rearrangement joins TRBV5-1 to TRBJ2-5; 11 positions match TRBD2. The CDR3 consists of 16 residues. J gave up 5 bases and V 3 bases, and 9 bases lay outside the gene matches. Germline loops: CDR1 SGHRS, CDR2 YFSETQ. CDR3 sequence (DNA): TGCGCCAGCAGCTCCCGTAGCGGGGGGGCGGGGGAGACCCAGTACTTC. As protein: CASSSRSGGAGETQYF.

The chain has TRBV5-1 and TRBJ2-2; possible D gene TRBD2, 6 bases. The CDR3 has 17 amino acids. Germline V gene lookup returns CDR1 SGHRS and CDR2 YFSETQ. V dropped 4 bases and J dropped 0 bases, with 16 bases sitting between them. CDR3 amino acids: CASSIQRGLPNTGELFF. The DNA for the CDR3 is TGCGCCAGCAGCATCCAAAGGGGACTTCCGAACACCGGGGAGCTGTTTTTT.

The chain links TRBV2 to TRBJ1-4, with 7 positions matching TRBD1. V was clipped by 6 bases and J by 6 bases; unmatched bases: 13. The germline CDR1 and CDR2 sequences are SNHLY and FYNNEI. CDR3 length: 16 amino acids. DNA of the CDR3: TGTGCCAGCAGCGCCTACTGGCAGGGGGGCGATGAAAAACTGTTTTTT. Encoded protein: CASSAYWQGGDEKLFF.

A single count supports this clone. The gene calls are TRBV29-1 and TRBJ2-7, with 8 bases lining up with TRBD1. The CDR3 extends over 12 amino acids. Germline values: CDR1 SQVTM, CDR2 ANQGSEA. V lost 6 bases and J lost 7; bases outside the gene matches: 8. The CDR3 nucleotides read TGCAGCGTGACGGACAGGGACGTAGAGCAGTACTTC. Translating it yields CSVTDRDVEQYF.

J is TRBJ1-2 and V is TRBV5-6; possible D gene TRBD1, 6 bases. Trimming cost V 3 bases and J 5 bases, with 20 bases left between them. CDR3 size: 16 residues. The germline V gene encodes CDR1 SGHDT and CDR2 YYEEEE. The CDR3 region is CASSSQTGRVGYGYTF. In DNA form, the CDR3 reads TGTGCCAGCAGCTCCCAAACAGGGAGAGTTGGGTATGGCTACACCTTC.

The chain carries TRBV6-1 and TRBJ1-5; D is uncertain. V lost 2 bases and J lost 1, with 9 bases in between. Germline V gene data show CDR1 as MNHNS and CDR2 as SASEGT. The CDR3 totals 15 residues. The CDR3 region is CASSEWAESNQPQHF. CDR3 DNA sequence: TGTGCCAGCAGTGAATGGGCAGAGAGCAATCAGCCCCAGCATTTT.

The chain has TRBV3-1 (or the pseudogene TRBV3-2) and TRBJ1-2, with D hard to call. This CDR3 region has 13 residues. Germline V lookup: CDR1 LGHDT, CDR2 YNNKEL (reference sequence). The ends were cut back, 6 bases at V and 8 bases at J, with 16 bases in the middle. DNA of the CDR3: TGTGCCAGCAGTCCGGAGGGAGAGCGGGGCTACACCTTC. Protein: CASSPEGERGYTF.

The chain uses TRBV10-2 and TRBJ1-1, with D perhaps matching TRBD1 (6 bases). Germline V CDR1 and CDR2: WSHSY, SAAADI. Trimming pared 3 bases from V and 10 bases from J, leaving 12 bases between. This CDR3 comprises 12 residues. This CDR3 reads CASSEVQGRAFF. The CDR3 nucleotides read TGCGCCAGCAGTGAAGTACAGGGAAGAGCTTTCTTT.